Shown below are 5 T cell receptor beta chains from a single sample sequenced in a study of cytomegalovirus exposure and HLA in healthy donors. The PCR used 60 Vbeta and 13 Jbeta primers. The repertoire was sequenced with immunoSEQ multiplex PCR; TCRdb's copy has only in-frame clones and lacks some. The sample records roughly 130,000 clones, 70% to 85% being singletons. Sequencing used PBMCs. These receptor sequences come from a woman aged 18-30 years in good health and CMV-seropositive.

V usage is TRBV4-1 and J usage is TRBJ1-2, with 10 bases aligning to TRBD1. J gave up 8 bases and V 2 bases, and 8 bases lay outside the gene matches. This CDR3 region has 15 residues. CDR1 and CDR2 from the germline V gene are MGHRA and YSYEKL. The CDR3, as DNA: TGCGCCAGCAGCCAACCGACAGGGGGCGGAAGGGGCTACACCTTC. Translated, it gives CASSQPTGGGRGYTF.

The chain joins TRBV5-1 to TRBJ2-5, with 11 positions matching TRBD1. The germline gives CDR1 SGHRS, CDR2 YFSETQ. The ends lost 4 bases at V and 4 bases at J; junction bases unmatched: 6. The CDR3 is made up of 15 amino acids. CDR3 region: CASSGGTGGRETQYF. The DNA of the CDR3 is TGCGCCAGCAGCGGCGGGACAGGGGGAAGAGAGACCCAGTACTTC.

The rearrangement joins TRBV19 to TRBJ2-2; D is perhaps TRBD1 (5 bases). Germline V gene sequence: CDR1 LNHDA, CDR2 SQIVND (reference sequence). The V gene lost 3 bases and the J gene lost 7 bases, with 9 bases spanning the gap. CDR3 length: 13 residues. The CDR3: CASSIGAFGELFF. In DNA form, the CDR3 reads TGTGCCAGTAGTATTGGGGCGTTCGGGGAGCTGTTTTTT.

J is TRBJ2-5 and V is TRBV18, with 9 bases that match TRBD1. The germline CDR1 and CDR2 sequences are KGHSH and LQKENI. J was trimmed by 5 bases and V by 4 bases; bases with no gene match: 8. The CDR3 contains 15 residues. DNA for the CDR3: TGTGCCAGCTCACGCCAACAGGGGGCTGGGGAGACCCAGTACTTC. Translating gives CASSRQQGAGETQYF.

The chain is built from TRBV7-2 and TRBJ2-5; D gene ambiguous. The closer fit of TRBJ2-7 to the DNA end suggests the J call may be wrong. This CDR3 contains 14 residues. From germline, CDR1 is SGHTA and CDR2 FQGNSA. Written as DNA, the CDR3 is TGTGCCAGCAGCTTAGTCGCGCTAGAATACGAGCAGTACTTC. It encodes CASSLVALEYEQYF.